The 6 T cell receptor beta chains below all came from one sample that was sequenced in a study of Ad26.COV2.S vaccination and SARS-CoV-2 variants. The table came from immunoSEQ multiplex PCR; TCRdb's copy has only in-frame clones and leaves some out. The sample includes around 340,000 clones, roughly 90% of them seen just once. Described treatment: around 19 received Ad26.COV2.S at low or high dose, single or two shots; about 5 received placebo; per-sample allocation not given. On day 63 after the first injection, vaccine and placebo recipients gave samples. Material: peripheral blood, obtained in a trial of Ad26.COV2.S vaccine versus placebo. All receptors derive from a person aged 18-65 years who received the Ad26.COV2.S COVID-19 vaccine or a placebo.

The rearrangement joins TRBV28 to TRBJ2-1, with TRBD2 identical over 9 bases. The CDR3 is 15 amino acids. CDR1 and CDR2 from the germline V gene are MDHEN and SYDVKM. The ends lost 5 bases at V and 1 base at J; junction bases unmatched: 3. CDR3 amino acids: CASSRTSVSYNEQFF. CDR3 in DNA: TGTGCCAGCAGTAGGACTAGCGTATCCTACAATGAGCAGTTCTTC.

This clone was seen repeatedly, ten times or more. V gene TRBV28 combines with J gene TRBJ1-5; possibly TRBD1 for D (6 bases). This CDR3 spans 15 amino acids. The V end lost 1 base, the J end lost 2 bases, and 9 bases lay between the germline ends. Germline loops: CDR1 MDHEN, CDR2 SYDVKM. The CDR3 sequence is CASSLLDRRNQPQHF. The CDR3 DNA follows: TGTGCCAGCAGTTTATTGGACAGACGCAATCAGCCCCAGCATTTT.

The chain couples TRBV3-1 (or the pseudogene TRBV3-2) to TRBJ2-2; TRBD1 aligns across 7 bases. Trimming removed 4 bases from V and 1 base from J; junction bases left unmatched: 6. This CDR3 is 16 amino acids long. The germline gives CDR1 LGHDT, CDR2 YNNKEL (reference sequence). The CDR3 protein is CASSRPRTGNTGELFF. The CDR3 DNA sequence: TGTGCCAGCAGCCGTCCTAGGACAGGGAACACCGGGGAGCTGTTTTTT.

The CDR3 region is CASSGTRGPSTDTQYF. For the CDR3, the DNA is TGTGCCAGCAGCGGCACCAGGGGGCCTAGCACAGATACGCAGTATTTT. This chain joins TRBV9 and TRBJ2-3, with 8 positions matching TRBD1. Germline values: CDR1 SGDLS, CDR2 YYNGEE. This CDR3 region has 16 residues. V lost 3 bases, J lost 0 bases, and 6 bases stayed unmatched.

The chain employs TRBV19 and TRBJ1-5; D is uncertain. Looked up from germline, CDR1 is LNHDA and CDR2 is SQIVND (reference sequence). V was cut by 3 bases and J by 4 bases, with 19 bases left in between. This CDR3 contains 17 residues. The CDR3 nucleotides read TGTGCCAGTAGTATGTTCTCTCCCTCCCTACAAAATCAGCCCCAGCATTTT. It specifies CASSMFSPSLQNQPQHF.

CDR3 sequence reads: CASSEAGRGRYGYTF. CDR3 in DNA: TGTGCCAGCAGTGAAGCGGGCAGGGGACGCTATGGCTACACCTTC. V usage is TRBV2 and J usage is TRBJ1-2, with a possible D match to TRBD1 (6 bases). Germline CDR1 is SNHLY and CDR2 is FYNNEI. With 0 bases removed from V and 4 bases from J, the gap between germline ends came to 12 bases. This CDR3 region has 15 residues.